One and the same sample provided the 9 T cell receptor beta chains below, sequenced in a study of beta chain features in type 1 diabetes. The antigens of these receptors remain unknown. Expressed TCRB transcripts got sequenced, as all isolated RNA was reverse transcribed. Only in-frame clones appear in the TCRdb table, and some are missing; sequencing was by immunoSEQ multiplex PCR. Seen here are tens of thousands of clones, 40% to 60% observed once, and the top ten hold 0.3%. Study-wide results and limits: TCRB CDR3 length was moderately but significantly reduced in all four CD4+ subsets of Type 1 diabetes patients.

Sequenced sample: stem cell memory CD4+ T cells from blood. All receptors come from a man between 25 and 39 years old with type 1 diabetes.

The CDR3 loop is CASSRDREDTQYF. CDR3 in DNA: TGTGCCAGCAGTAGGGACAGGGAAGATACGCAGTATTTT. The V gene is TRBV6-1, the J gene TRBJ2-3; TRBD1 aligns across 9 bases. Germline CDR1 and CDR2: MNHNS and SASEGT. This CDR3 has 13 amino acids. The V and J ends lost 5 bases and 5 bases, in that order; junction bases with no gene match: 2.

This clone was counted between two and nine times. The CDR3 is CASSESGGKAFF. The CDR3 DNA is TGTGCCAGCAGCGAAAGCGGGGGGAAAGCTTTCTTT. This chain joins TRBV7-9 and TRBJ1-1, with D maybe TRBD1 (5 bases). V lost 5 bases, J lost 9 bases, and 13 bases lay in between. This CDR3 is 12 amino acids long. Germline lookup yields CDR1 SEHNR and CDR2 FQNEAQ (reference sequence).

A single count supports this clone. J is TRBJ1-2 and V is TRBV5-1; D possibly corresponds to TRBD1 (5 bases). Trimming pared 0 bases from V and 7 bases from J, leaving 13 bases between. Germline CDR1 and CDR2: SGHRS and YFSETQ. The CDR3 loop spans 14 amino acids. The CDR3 DNA is TGCGCCAGCAGCTTGGAGGCAGGGACTGGTGGCTACACCTTC. Amino acids: CASSLEAGTGGYTF.

The gene calls are TRBV5-6 and TRBJ2-6; D gene uncertain. The V end lost 4 bases, the J end lost 0 bases, and 5 bases lay between the germline ends. The CDR3 spans 14 residues. The germline gives CDR1 SGHDT, CDR2 YYEEEE. CDR3: CASSPYSGANVLTF. The CDR3 DNA reads TGTGCCAGCAGCCCCTACTCTGGGGCCAACGTCCTGACTTTC.

The chain recombines TRBV13 with TRBJ2-3; 7 nucleotides align to TRBD1. Per germline, CDR1 PRHDT and CDR2 FYEKMQ (reference sequence). The junction had 18 bases not matched to a gene; V was cut back by 5 bases and J by 1 base. There are 19 residues in the CDR3. The CDR3, as DNA: TGTGCCAGCAGCACCCAAGGGGGCGCGGTTAAATGGGGCACAGATACGCAGTATTTT. Translation: CASSTQGGAVKWGTDTQYF.

The chain couples TRBV7-8 to TRBJ1-5; no definite D call. The CDR3 length is 14 residues. Trimming pared 2 bases from V and 2 bases from J, leaving 7 bases between. Germline loops: CDR1 SGHVS, CDR2 FQNEAQ. In DNA, the CDR3 is TGTGCCAGCAGCTTACCCGGTGGCAATCAGCCCCAGCATTTT. Protein: CASSLPGGNQPQHF.

The J gene is TRBJ2-1, the V gene TRBV2; TRBD2 matches 10 bases. CDR3 length: 17 residues. Germline V gives CDR1 SNHLY, CDR2 FYNNEI. V shed 5 bases, J shed 2 bases, and the junction held 9 bases outside the gene matches. The CDR3 DNA reads as TGTGCCAGCAGTCTGACCCTCCTAGCGGGGGCCTACAATGAGCAGTTCTTC. Amino acids: CASSLTLLAGAYNEQFF.

The table lists this clone with a few counts. The V and J genes are TRBV7-2 and TRBJ2-3; the D is unclear. Trimming shortened V by 8 bases and J by 2 bases, and 20 bases separated the two germline ends. CDR1 is SGHTA and CDR2 is FQGNSA in the germline V gene. This CDR3 is built from 16 residues. The CDR3 DNA is TGTGCCAGCGGTCTTGACACGTTACGTAACACAGATACGCAGTATTTT. Residues: CASGLDTLRNTDTQYF. The full variable domain, in which reference TRBV7-2 and TRBJ2-3 provide the parts outside the CDR3, is GAGVSQSPSNKVTEKGKDVELRCDPISGHTALYWYRQSLGQGLEFLIYFQGNSAPDKSGLPSDRFSAERTGGSVSTLTIQRTQQEDSAVYLCASGLDTLRNTDTQYFGPGTRLTVL.

The chain joins TRBV11-2 to TRBJ2-5, with D tentatively TRBD1 (6 bases). The CDR3 has 14 amino acids. Germline values: CDR1 SGHAT, CDR2 FQNNGV. V was pared by 1 base and J by 2 bases, with 8 bases between. CDR3 region: CASSLGGPQETQYF. DNA for the CDR3: TGTGCCAGCAGCTTAGGGGGGCCACAAGAGACCCAGTACTTC.